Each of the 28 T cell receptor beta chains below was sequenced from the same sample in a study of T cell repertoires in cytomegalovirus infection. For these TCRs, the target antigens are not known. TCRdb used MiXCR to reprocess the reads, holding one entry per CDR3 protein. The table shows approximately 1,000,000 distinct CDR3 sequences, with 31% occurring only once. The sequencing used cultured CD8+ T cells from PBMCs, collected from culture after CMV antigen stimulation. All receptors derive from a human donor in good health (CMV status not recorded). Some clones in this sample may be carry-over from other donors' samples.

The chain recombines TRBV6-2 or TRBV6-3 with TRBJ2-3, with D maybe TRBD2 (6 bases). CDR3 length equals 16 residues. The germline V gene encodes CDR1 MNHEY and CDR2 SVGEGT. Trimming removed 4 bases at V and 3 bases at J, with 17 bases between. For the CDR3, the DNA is TGTGCCAGCAGTTCGAGTTCCGGGGGAGTAACAGATACGCAGTATTTT. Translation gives CASSSSSGGVTDTQYF.

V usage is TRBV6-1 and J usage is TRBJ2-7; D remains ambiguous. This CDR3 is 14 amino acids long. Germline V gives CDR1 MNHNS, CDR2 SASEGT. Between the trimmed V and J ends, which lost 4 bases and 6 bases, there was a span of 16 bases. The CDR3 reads CASSAPGPHTEQYV. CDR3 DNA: TGTGCCAGCAGTGCCCCGGGCCCCCACACCGAGCAGTACGTC.

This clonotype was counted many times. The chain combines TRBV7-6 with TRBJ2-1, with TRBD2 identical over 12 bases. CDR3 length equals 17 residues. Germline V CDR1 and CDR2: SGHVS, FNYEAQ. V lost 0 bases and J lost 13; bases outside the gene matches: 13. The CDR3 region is CASSLAGPTSGGFTQFF. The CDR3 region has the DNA TGTGCCAGCAGCTTAGCAGGGCCCACTAGCGGGGGGTTCACACAGTTCTTC.

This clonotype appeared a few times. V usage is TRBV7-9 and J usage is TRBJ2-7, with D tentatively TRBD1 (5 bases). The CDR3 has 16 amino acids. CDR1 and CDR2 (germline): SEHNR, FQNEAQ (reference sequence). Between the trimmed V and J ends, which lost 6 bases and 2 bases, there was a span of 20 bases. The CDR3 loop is CASSPHYGKGAYEQYF. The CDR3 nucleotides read TGTGCCAGCAGTCCTCATTATGGGAAAGGGGCCTACGAGCAGTACTTC.

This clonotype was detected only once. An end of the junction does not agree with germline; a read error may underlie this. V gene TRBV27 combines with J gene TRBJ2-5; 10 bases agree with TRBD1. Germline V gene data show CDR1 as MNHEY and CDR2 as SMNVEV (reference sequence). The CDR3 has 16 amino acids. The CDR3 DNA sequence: TGTGTCAGCAGTCGGCGACAGGGGGCTGTGGTTGAGACCCAGTACTTC. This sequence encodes CVSSRRQGAVVETQYF.

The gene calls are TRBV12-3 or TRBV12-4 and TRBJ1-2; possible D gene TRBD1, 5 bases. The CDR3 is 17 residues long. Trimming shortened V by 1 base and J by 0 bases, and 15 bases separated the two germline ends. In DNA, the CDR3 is TGTGCCAGCAGTTTAGGGGCAGGGATGCCAACTAACTATGGCTACACCTTC. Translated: CASSLGAGMPTNYGYTF.

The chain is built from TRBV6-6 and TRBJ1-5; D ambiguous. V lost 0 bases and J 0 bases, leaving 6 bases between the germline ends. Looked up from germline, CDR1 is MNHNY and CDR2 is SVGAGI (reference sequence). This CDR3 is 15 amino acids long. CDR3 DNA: TGTGCCAGCAGTTACTCCTCTAATAGCAATCAGCCCCAGCATTTT. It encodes CASSYSSNSNQPQHF.

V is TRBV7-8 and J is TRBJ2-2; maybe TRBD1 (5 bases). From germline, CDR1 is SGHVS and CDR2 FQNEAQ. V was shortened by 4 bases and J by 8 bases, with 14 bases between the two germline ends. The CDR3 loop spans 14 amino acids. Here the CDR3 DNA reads TGTGCCAGCAGCTCTCAGGGATTAAGGGGGGAGCTGTTTTTT. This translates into CASSSQGLRGELFF.

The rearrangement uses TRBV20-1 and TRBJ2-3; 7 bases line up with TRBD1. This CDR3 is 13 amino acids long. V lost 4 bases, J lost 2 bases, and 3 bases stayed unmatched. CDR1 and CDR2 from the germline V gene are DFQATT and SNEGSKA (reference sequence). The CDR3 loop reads CSAMTGYTDTQYF. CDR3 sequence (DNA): TGCAGTGCTATGACAGGGTACACAGATACGCAGTATTTT.

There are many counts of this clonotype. The CDR3 protein is CASSHRVREQFF. CDR3 coding DNA: TGTGCCAGCAGCCACAGGGTACGGGAGCAGTTCTTC. The V and J genes are TRBV7-2 and TRBJ2-1, with D possibly matching TRBD1 (6 bases). Germline CDR1 is SGHTA and CDR2 is FQGNSA. The CDR3 covers 12 residues. V lost 5 bases to trimming and J lost 10 bases, with 12 bases between them.

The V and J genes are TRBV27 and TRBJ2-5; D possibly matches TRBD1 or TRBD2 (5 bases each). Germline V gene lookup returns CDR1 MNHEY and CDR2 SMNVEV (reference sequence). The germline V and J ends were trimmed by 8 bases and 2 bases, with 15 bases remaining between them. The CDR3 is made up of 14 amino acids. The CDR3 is CASASGTKQETQYF. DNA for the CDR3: TGTGCCAGCGCCTCCGGGACGAAACAAGAGACCCAGTACTTC.

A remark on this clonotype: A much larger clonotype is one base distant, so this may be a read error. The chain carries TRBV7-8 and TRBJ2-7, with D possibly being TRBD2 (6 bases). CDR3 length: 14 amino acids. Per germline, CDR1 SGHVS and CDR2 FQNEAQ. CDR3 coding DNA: TGTGCCAGCAGCCCCAAGGGAGGCATCTACAAGCAGTACTTC. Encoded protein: CASSPKGGIYKQYF.

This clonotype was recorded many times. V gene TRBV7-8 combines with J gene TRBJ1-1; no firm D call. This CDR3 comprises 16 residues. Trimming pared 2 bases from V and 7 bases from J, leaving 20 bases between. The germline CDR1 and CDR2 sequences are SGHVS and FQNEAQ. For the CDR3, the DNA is TGTGCCAGCAGCTTAACCATCCTTCCGGGAACCAGTGAAGCTTTCTTT. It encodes CASSLTILPGTSEAFF.

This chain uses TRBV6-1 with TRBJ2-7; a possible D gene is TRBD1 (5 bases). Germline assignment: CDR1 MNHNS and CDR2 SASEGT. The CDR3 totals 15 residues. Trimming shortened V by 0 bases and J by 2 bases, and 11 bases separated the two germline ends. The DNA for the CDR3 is TGTGCCAGCAGTGAAGCCGCCAGGACACCCTACGAGCAGTACTTC. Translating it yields CASSEAARTPYEQYF.

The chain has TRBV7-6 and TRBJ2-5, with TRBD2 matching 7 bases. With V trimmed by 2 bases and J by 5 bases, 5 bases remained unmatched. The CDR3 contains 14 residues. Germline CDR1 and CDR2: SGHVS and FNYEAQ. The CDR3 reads CASSLFWGGETQYF. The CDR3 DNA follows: TGTGCCAGCAGCTTATTTTGGGGGGGGGAGACCCAGTACTTC. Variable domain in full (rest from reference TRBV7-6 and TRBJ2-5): GAGVSQSPRYKVTKRGQDVALRCDPISGHVSLYWYRQALGQGPEFLTYFNYEAQQDKSGLPNDRFSAERPEGSISTLTIQRTEQRDSAMYRCASSLFWGGETQYFGPGTRLLVL.

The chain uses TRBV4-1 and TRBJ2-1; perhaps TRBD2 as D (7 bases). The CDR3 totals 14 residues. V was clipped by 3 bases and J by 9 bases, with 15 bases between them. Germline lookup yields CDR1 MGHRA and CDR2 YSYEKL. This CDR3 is CASSHIGGPSEQFF. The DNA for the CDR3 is TGCGCCAGCAGCCATATCGGGGGGCCAAGTGAGCAGTTCTTC.

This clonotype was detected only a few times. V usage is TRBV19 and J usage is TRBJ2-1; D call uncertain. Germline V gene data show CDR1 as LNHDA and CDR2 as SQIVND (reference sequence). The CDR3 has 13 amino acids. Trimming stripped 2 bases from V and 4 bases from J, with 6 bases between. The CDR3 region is CASSIKHYNEQFF. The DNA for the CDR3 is TGTGCCAGTAGTATAAAACATTACAATGAGCAGTTCTTC.

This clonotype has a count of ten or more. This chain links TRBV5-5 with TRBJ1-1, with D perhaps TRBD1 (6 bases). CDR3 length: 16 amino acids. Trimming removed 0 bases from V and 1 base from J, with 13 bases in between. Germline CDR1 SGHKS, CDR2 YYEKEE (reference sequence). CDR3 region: CASSLAGRGSNTEAFF. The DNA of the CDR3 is TGTGCCAGCAGCTTGGCTGGAAGGGGGTCGAACACTGAAGCTTTCTTT.

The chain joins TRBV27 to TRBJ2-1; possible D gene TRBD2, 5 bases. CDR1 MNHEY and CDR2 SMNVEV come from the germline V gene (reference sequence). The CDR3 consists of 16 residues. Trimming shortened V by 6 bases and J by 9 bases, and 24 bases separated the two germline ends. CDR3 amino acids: CASSSRVDLGKGEQFF. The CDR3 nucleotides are TGTGCCAGCAGCTCGAGGGTGGATCTCGGAAAGGGTGAGCAGTTCTTC.

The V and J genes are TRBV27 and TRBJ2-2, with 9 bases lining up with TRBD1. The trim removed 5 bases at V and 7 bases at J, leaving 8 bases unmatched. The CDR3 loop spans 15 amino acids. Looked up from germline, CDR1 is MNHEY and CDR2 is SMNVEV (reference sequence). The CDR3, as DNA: TGTGCCAGCAGTATAAGGACAGGGGTGAACGGGGAGCTGTTTTTT. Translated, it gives CASSIRTGVNGELFF.

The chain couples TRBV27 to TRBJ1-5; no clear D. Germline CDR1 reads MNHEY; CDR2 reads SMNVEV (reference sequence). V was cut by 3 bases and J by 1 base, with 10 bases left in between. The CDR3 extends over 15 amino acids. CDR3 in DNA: TGTGCCAGCAGTTTGTCAGGTCGAAGCAATCAGCCCCAGCATTTT. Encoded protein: CASSLSGRSNQPQHF.

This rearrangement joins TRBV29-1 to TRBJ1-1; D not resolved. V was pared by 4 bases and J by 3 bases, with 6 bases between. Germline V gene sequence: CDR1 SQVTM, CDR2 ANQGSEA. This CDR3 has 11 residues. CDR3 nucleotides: TGCAGCGTTGGTACAGACACTGAAGCTTTCTTT. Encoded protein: CSVGTDTEAFF.

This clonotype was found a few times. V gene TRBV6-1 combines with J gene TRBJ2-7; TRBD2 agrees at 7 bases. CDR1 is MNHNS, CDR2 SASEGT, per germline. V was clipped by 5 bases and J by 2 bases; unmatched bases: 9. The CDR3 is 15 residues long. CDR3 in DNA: TGTGCCAGCAGTTCCCCGGGACTATCGCCCTACGAGCAGTACGTC. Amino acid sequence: CASSSPGLSPYEQYV.

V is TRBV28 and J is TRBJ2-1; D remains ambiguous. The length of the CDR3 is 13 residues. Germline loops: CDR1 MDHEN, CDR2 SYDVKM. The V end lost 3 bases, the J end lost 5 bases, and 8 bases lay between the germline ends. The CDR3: CASSLTYHNEQFF. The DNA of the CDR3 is TGTGCCAGCAGTTTGACTTACCACAATGAGCAGTTCTTC. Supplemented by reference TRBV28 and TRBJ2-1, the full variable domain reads DVKVTQSSRYLVKRTGEKVFLECVQDMDHENMFWYRQDPGLGLRLIYFSYDVKMKEKGDIPEGYSVSREKKERFSLILESASTNQTSMYLCASSLTYHNEQFFGPGTRLTVL.

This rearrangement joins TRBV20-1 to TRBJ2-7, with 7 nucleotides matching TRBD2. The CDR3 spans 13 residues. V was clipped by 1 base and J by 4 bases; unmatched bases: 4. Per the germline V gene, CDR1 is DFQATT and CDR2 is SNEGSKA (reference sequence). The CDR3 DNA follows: TGCAGTGCTAGAGGAAGGACTAGTTACGAGCAGTACTTC. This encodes CSARGRTSYEQYF.

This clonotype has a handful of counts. CDR3: CASSPLPGQGAPGTYNEQFF. The CDR3, as DNA: TGTGCCAGCAGCCCTCTGCCGGGACAGGGGGCTCCCGGGACCTACAATGAGCAGTTCTTC. This chain connects TRBV7-8 to TRBJ2-1, with 12 bases fitting TRBD1. Losses at the gene ends were 5 bases for V and 2 bases for J; bases not matched to a gene: 16. The V gene's germline CDR1 is SGHVS and CDR2 FQNEAQ. CDR3 length: 20 amino acids.

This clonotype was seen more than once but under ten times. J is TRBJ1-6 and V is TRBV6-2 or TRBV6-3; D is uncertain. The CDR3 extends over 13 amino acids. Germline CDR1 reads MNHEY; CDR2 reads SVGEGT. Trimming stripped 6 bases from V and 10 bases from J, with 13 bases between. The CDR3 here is CASRGSGVSPLHF. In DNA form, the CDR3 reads TGTGCCAGCAGAGGCAGCGGGGTGTCACCCCTCCACTTT.

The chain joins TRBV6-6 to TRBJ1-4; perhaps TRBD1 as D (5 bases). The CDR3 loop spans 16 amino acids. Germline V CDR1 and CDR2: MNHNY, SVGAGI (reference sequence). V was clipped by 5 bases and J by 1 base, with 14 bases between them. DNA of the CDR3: TGTGCCAGCAGTGGCTATATGGGGCTAACTAATGAAAAACTGTTTTTT. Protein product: CASSGYMGLTNEKLFF.